A selection of T cell receptor beta chains follows, all from one sample in a study of shared clonotypes between healthy human individuals. Libraries were prepared by immunoSEQ multiplex PCR; TCRdb keeps only in-frame clonotypes and omits some of them. In the table there are about 2.1 million clones, over 85% of which are singletons. The sequenced material came from naive CD8+ T cells from PBMCs. These receptors came from a man between 18 and 35 years old in good health. Some clones in this sample may be carry-over from other donors' samples. Each CDR3 is given without its conserved first and last residue. The D gene is left open where the match is weak.

ASSIVPGHEQY	TRBV19	TRBJ2-7	NA
ASRDPQY	TRBV6-1	TRBJ2-5	NA
ASSYSPYEQY	TRBV6-5	TRBJ2-7	NA
ASSHWGVGEAF	TRBV4-1	TRBJ1-1	NA
ASSYLAGGGNEQF	TRBV6-5	TRBJ2-1	TRBD2
ASSLAIEYRNEQF	TRBV7-9	TRBJ2-1	NA
ASSPPGLDQF	TRBV9	TRBJ2-1	TRBD2
AISEIPGGEDEQY	TRBV10-3	TRBJ2-7	NA
ASSSGQSSSYEQY	TRBV7-9	TRBJ2-7	NA
ASSNLRELTDTQY	TRBV28	TRBJ2-3	NA
ASSLGNTIY	TRBV19	TRBJ1-3	NA
ASGRDRRNTGELF	TRBV2	TRBJ2-2	TRBD1
ASSMEAGGLTDTQY	TRBV19	TRBJ2-3	TRBD2
ASSSGVTQRDQPQH	TRBV7-9	TRBJ1-5	NA
ASSLEGQVITDTQY	TRBV28	TRBJ2-3	TRBD1
ATSRDRGANYGYT	TRBV15	TRBJ1-2	TRBD1
ASEGDGPYEQY	TRBV5-6	TRBJ2-7	NA
ASSWEDLGEQY	TRBV28	TRBJ2-7	NA
ASSKGRGGKETQY	TRBV6-6	TRBJ2-5	TRBD2
ASSPGLAGYEQY	TRBV4-2	TRBJ2-7	TRBD2
ASSPGTKETQY	TRBV7-8	TRBJ2-5	NA
ATGVTDYGYT	TRBV10-3	TRBJ1-2	NA
ASSQYSGETYEQY	TRBV11-2	TRBJ2-7	TRBD2
SALARTYEQY	TRBV29-1	TRBJ2-7	NA
ASSPVGPTGAPSYEQY	TRBV5-1	TRBJ2-7	TRBD1
ASSLTRGPDTQY	TRBV7-3	TRBJ2-3	TRBD1
ASSQDTGTGRKTQY	TRBV4-3	TRBJ2-5	TRBD1
ASSPTPQGSPYEQY	TRBV9	TRBJ2-7	NA
ASNGLAGGTNEQF	TRBV6-5	TRBJ2-1	TRBD2
ASSFGTAVGYT	TRBV6-5	TRBJ1-2	NA
ASSPDGYNEQF	TRBV28	TRBJ2-1	NA
ASSIPGSLNTEAF	TRBV19	TRBJ1-1	NA
ASSSQLIEAF	TRBV7-3	TRBJ1-1	NA